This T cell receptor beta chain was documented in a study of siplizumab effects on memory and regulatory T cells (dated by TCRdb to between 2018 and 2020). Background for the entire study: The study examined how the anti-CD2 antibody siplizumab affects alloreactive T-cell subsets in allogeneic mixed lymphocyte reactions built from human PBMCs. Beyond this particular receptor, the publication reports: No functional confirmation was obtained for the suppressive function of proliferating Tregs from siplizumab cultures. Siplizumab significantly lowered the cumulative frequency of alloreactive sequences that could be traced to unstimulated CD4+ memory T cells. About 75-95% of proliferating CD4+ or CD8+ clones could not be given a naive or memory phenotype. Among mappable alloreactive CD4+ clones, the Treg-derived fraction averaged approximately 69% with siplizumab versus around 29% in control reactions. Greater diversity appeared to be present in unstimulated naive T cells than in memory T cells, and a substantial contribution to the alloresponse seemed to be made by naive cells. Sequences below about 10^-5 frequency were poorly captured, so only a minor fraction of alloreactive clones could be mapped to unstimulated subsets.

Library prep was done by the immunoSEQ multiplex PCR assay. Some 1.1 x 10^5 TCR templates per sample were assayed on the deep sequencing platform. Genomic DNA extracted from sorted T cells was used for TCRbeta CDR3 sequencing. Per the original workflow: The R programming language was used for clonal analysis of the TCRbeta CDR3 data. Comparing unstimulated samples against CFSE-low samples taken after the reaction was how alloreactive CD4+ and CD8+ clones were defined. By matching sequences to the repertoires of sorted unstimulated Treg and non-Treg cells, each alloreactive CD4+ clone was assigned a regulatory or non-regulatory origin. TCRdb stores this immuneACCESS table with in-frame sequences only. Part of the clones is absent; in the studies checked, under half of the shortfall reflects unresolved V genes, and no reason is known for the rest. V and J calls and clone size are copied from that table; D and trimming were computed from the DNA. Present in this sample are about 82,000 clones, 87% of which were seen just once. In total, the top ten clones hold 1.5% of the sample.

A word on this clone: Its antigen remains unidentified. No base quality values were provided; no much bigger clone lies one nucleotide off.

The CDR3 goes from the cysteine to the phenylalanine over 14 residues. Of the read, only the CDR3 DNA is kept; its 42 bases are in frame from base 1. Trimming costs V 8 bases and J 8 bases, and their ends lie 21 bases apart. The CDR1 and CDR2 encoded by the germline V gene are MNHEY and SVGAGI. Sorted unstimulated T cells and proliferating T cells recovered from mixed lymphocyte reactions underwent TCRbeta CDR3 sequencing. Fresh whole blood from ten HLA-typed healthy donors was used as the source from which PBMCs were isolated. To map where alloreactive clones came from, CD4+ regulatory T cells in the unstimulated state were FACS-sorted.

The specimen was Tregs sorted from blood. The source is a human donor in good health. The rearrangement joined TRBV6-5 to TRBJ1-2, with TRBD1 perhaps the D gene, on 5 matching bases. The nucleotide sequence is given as TGTGCCAGCTCGCGGGGCGCTTATTCCTGGGGCTACACCTTC. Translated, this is CASSRGAYSWGYTF.